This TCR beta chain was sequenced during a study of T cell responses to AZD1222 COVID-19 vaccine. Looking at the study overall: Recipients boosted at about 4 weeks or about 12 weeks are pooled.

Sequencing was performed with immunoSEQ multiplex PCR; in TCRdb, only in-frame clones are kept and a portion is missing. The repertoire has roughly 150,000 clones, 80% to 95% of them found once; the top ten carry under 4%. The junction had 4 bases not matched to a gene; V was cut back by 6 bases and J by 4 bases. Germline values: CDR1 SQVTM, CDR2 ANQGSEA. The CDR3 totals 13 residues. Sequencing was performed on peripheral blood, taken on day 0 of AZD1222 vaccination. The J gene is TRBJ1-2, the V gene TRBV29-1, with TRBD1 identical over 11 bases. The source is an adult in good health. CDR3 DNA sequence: TGCAGCGTGGACAGGGGGCTGGGCTATGGCTACACCTTC. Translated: CSVDRGLGYGYTF.